This T cell receptor (beta chain) emerged from a study of tissue T cells after allogeneic stem cell transplantation. The CDR3 has 13 amino acids. Trimming took off 8 bases at V and 1 base at J, with 12 bases between the two ends. The germline V gene encodes CDR1 SGHKS and CDR2 YYEKEE (reference sequence). Concerning this clone: Its antigen remains unidentified.

Survey-depth TCRbeta CDR3 sequencing reported V/J genes and productive frequencies. Assay: immunoSEQ multiplex PCR; the TCRdb copy retains only in-frame clones and omits some. The sample lists around 24,000 clones, roughly nine tenths occurring once. Study-level results: In patients and mice, blood and spleen missed much of tissue repertoire. Few T cell clones were shared across patients, but motif clusters showed tissue-specific shared signatures. Limitations included a small, clinically heterogeneous cohort and limited sampling depth.

Sample: blood, taken before transplantation. This TCR came from an older male donor who later had graft-versus-host disease after an allogeneic stem cell transplant. The chain has TRBV5-5 and TRBJ2-5, with a tentative D call TRBD2 (5 bases). CDR3 nucleotide sequence: TGTGCCAGTGCTCGGAGGTCCCAAGAGACCCAGTACTTC. It encodes CASARRSQETQYF.